What follows are 7 T cell receptor beta chains derived from one specimen sequenced in a study of T cell changes during pregnancy in multiple sclerosis. Only in-frame clones appear in the TCRdb table, and some are missing; sequencing was by immunoSEQ multiplex PCR. The profile shows 50,000 to 60,000 clones, around nine tenths of them singletons. The sequenced sample was CD4+ T cells from peripheral blood mononuclear cells, obtained in the third trimester of pregnancy. The receptor source for this set is a female donor with multiple sclerosis, enrolled in a pregnancy study.

The rearrangement joins TRBV29-1 to TRBJ2-7; D may be TRBD1 (6 bases). CDR1 and CDR2 from the germline V gene are SQVTM and ANQGSEA. The CDR3 loop spans 10 amino acids. Trimming removed 4 bases from V and 5 bases from J, with 6 bases in between. CDR3 coding DNA: TGCAGCGTTGGGGGGCACGAGCAGTACTTC. Amino acid sequence: CSVGGHEQYF.

This sequence joins TRBV9 and TRBJ2-7; a weak D match, TRBD1 (6 bases). V dropped 2 bases and J dropped 3 bases, with 18 bases sitting between them. Germline loops: CDR1 SGDLS, CDR2 YYNGEE. This CDR3 is 16 amino acids long. The CDR3 loop reads CASSVWQGSMVYEQYF. CDR3 sequence (DNA): TGTGCCAGCAGCGTTTGGCAGGGGAGCATGGTCTACGAGCAGTACTTC.

V usage is TRBV30 and J usage is TRBJ1-5, with D perhaps matching TRBD1 (6 bases). The CDR3 runs to 17 residues. CDR1 is GTSNPN, CDR2 SVGIG, per germline (reference sequence). V lost 0 bases and J 3 bases, leaving 18 bases between the germline ends. CDR3 residues: CAWSVRGGARYNQPQHF. CDR3 coding DNA: TGTGCCTGGAGTGTACGAGGGGGGGCGCGTTACAATCAGCCCCAGCATTTT.

The chain uses TRBV4-3 and TRBJ1-4; the D gene is possibly TRBD1 (6 bases). This CDR3 contains 16 residues. Germline V CDR1 and CDR2: LGHNA, YSLEER. V was pared by 1 base and J by 0 bases, with 9 bases between. CDR3 bases: TGCGCCAGCAGCCAAGCACAGGGCGCAACTAATGAAAAACTGTTTTTT. It encodes CASSQAQGATNEKLFF.

The CDR3 spells CASSPGGGGDVKKRSPLHF. The CDR3 DNA follows: TGTGCCAGCAGCCCCGGTGGGGGGGGCGACGTGAAAAAGAGGTCACCCCTCCACTTT. The chain combines TRBV9 with TRBJ1-6, with D tentatively TRBD1 (6 bases). V lost 4 bases and J lost 10, with 30 bases in between. This CDR3 region has 19 residues. CDR1 is SGDLS and CDR2 is YYNGEE in the germline V gene.

The chain carries TRBV5-7 and TRBJ2-7; a weak D match, TRBD1 (5 bases). TRBV5-7 is an ORF, with its function uncertain. V was clipped by 0 bases and J by 2 bases, with 6 bases between them. The CDR3 has 13 amino acids. The CDR3 reads CASSLETAYEQYF. In DNA form, the CDR3 reads TGTGCCAGCAGCTTGGAGACAGCCTACGAGCAGTACTTC.

The gene calls are TRBV5-6 and TRBJ1-6; a weak D match, TRBD1 (5 bases). The CDR3 runs 14 residues. Looked up from germline, CDR1 is SGHDT and CDR2 is YYEEEE. V lost 4 bases and J 7 bases, leaving 12 bases between the germline ends. The CDR3 region is CASSLGTVNSPLHF. The CDR3 nucleotides read TGTGCCAGCAGCCTCGGGACTGTGAATTCACCCCTCCACTTT.